Sequencing of this T cell receptor (beta chain) was carried out in a study of cytomegalovirus exposure and HLA in healthy donors. Findings of the study overall: As confirmed in vitro, a few CMV-associated chains were specific for CMV antigens. Presence/absence comparisons presumed near-even sequencing depth among donors. TCR beta sequences reportedly predicted the HLA-A and HLA-B alleles of most subjects accurately.

PCR used 60 Vbeta primers and 13 Jbeta primers. Some clones are missing from TCRdb's copy, which holds only in-frame ones; the method was immunoSEQ multiplex PCR. The sample lists about 240,000 clones, roughly 85% occurring once. This CDR3 region has 15 residues. A note on this clone: Its antigen remains unknown.

Source material: PBMCs. This sequence originates from a girl aged 2 to 9 in good health and CMV-seronegative. The rearrangement links TRBV12-1 to TRBJ1-1; the table names TRBD1, a call not compared with the DNA. TRBV12-1 is deemed a pseudogene. This CDR3 is CASSSPQGANTEAFF. In nucleotides, the CDR3 is TGTGCCAGCAGCTCGCCACAGGGAGCGAACACTGAAGCTTTCTTT.